The 10 T cell receptor beta chains in this list originate from one sample, sequenced in a study of naive and memory T cell subsets. Four PCR rounds used nested alpha and beta constant region primers plus the SP2 primer. TCRdb reprocessed the 5' RACE reads with MiXCR, giving one entry per CDR3 protein. The sample shows more than 60,000 distinct CDR3 sequences, around 8% of them seen only once. A UMI-containing oligonucleotide was joined by 3' ligation to the TCR cDNA template. The receptors come from a female donor in good health.

This clonotype was counted ten times or more. The chain links TRBV29-1 to TRBJ1-3; perhaps TRBD1 as D (6 bases). The CDR3 covers 11 residues. Germline V gene sequence: CDR1 SQVTM, CDR2 ANQGSEA. The V end lost 6 bases, the J end lost 8 bases, and 11 bases lay between the germline ends. CDR3 loop: CSVIQGHTIYF. For the CDR3, the DNA is TGCAGCGTCATACAGGGACACACCATATATTTT.

The J gene is TRBJ1-2, the V gene TRBV7-3; TRBD1 matches at 7 bases. The V gene end was trimmed by 5 bases and the J gene end by 1 base; junction bases not matched to a gene: 4. The CDR3 runs to 14 residues. Germline V gives CDR1 SGHTA, CDR2 FQGTGA. CDR3 amino acids: CASSPGQDNYGYTF. As DNA, the CDR3 is TGTGCCAGCAGCCCCGGACAGGATAACTATGGCTACACCTTC.

This clonotype turned up a few times. The V call is TRBV20-1, the J call TRBJ2-7, with no clear D. The CDR3 contains 9 residues. CDR1 DFQATT and CDR2 SNEGSKA come from the germline V gene (reference sequence). Trimming stripped 3 bases from V and 3 bases from J, with 0 bases between. CDR3 in amino acids: CSASYEQYF. CDR3 bases: TGCAGTGCTAGCTACGAGCAGTACTTC.

This clonotype was found many times. The rearrangement joins TRBV20-1 to TRBJ2-5; the match to TRBD1 covers 10 bases. V gave up 4 bases and J gave up 4 bases; unmatched junction bases: 3. CDR1 and CDR2 (germline): DFQATT, SNEGSKA (reference sequence). The CDR3 is made up of 13 amino acids. CDR3 region: CSATRTGGETQYF. The DNA of the CDR3 is TGCAGTGCTACTCGGACAGGGGGAGAGACCCAGTACTTC.

This sequence joins TRBV2 and TRBJ2-2; TRBD2 might be the D (6 bases). This CDR3 is 16 amino acids long. The V gene's germline CDR1 is SNHLY and CDR2 FYNNEI. V was cut by 2 bases and J by 9 bases, with 19 bases left in between. The CDR3 loop is CASSESREGGTWELFF. In DNA form, the CDR3 reads TGTGCCAGCAGTGAAAGTAGAGAGGGAGGTACCTGGGAGCTGTTTTTT. The full variable domain, its missing parts supplied by reference TRBV2 and TRBJ2-2, is EPEVTQTPSHQVTQMGQEVILRCVPISNHLYFYWYRQILGQKVEFLVSFYNNEISEKSEIFDDQFSVERPDGSNFTLKIRSTKLEDSAMYFCASSESREGGTWELFFGEGSRLTVL.

This clonotype was found many times. This chain links TRBV7-9 with TRBJ1-4; a possible D gene is TRBD1 (5 bases). The CDR3 extends over 13 amino acids. The V end lost 11 bases, the J end lost 2 bases, and 12 bases lay between the germline ends. In germline, CDR1 is SEHNR, CDR2 FQNEAQ (reference sequence). The CDR3 region is CAFAGQTNEKLFF. The CDR3 nucleotides are TGTGCCTTCGCAGGGCAGACTAATGAAAAACTGTTTTTT.

This clonotype has ten or more counts. The V gene is TRBV5-1, the J gene TRBJ2-5; 7 nucleotides agree with TRBD1. Germline V gene data show CDR1 as SGHRS and CDR2 as YFSETQ. V lost 0 bases to trimming and J lost 2 bases; unmatched junction nucleotides: 7. CDR3 length equals 16 residues. CDR3 sequence (DNA): TGCGCCAGCAGCTTGGGGGTTGGGGGACAGCAAGAGACCCAGTACTTC. This codes for CASSLGVGGQQETQYF.

The chain recombines TRBV7-9 with TRBJ2-5; D may be TRBD2 (5 bases). Trimming shortened V by 4 bases and J by 5 bases, and 11 bases separated the two germline ends. The CDR3 sequence is 13 residues long. Germline CDR1 SEHNR, CDR2 FQNEAQ (reference sequence). The CDR3 nucleotides are TGTGCCAGCAGCTATAGGGAGTCGGAGACCCAGTACTTC. Translation gives CASSYRESETQYF.

In this sample, this clonotype turned up many times. The chain uses TRBV5-4 and TRBJ1-4; 8 bases map to TRBD1. Per germline, CDR1 SGHNT and CDR2 YYREEE (reference sequence). V trimming: 3 bases; J trimming: 0 bases; junction bases outside the gene matches: 4. This CDR3 is 16 amino acids long. This CDR3 is CASSSGQVATNEKLFF. The CDR3 DNA reads TGTGCCAGCAGCTCGGGACAGGTTGCAACTAATGAAAAACTGTTTTTT.

This clonotype was counted between two and nine times. The chain is built from TRBV10-3 and TRBJ1-5, with D maybe TRBD1 (5 bases). This CDR3 is 12 amino acids long. The germline gives CDR1 ENHRY, CDR2 SYGVKD. V lost 7 bases, J lost 4 bases, and 8 bases lay in between. CDR3 nucleotides: TGTGCCATCATACAGGAGAATCAGCCCCAGCATTTT. Encoded protein: CAIIQENQPQHF.